The 11 T cell receptor beta chains below all came from one sample that was sequenced in a study of beta chain features in type 1 diabetes. Expressed TCRB transcripts were sequenced after all isolated RNA was converted to cDNA. This table comes from immunoSEQ multiplex PCR, and its TCRdb copy is limited to in-frame clones, with some not included. The table records fewer than 350,000 clones, 14% to 15% of them present only once. These receptors' antigens are unknown. Whole-study findings and limits: When Type 1 diabetes patients were examined, their TCRB CDR3s proved moderately but significantly shorter in all four CD4+ subsets.

The sequenced sample was naive CD4+ T cells from blood. These receptors were obtained from a man between 18 and 35 years old with type 1 diabetes.

This clone has only a few counts. This CDR3 is CAISAPQGQGRETQYF. Written as DNA, the CDR3 is TGTGCCATCAGTGCCCCCCAGGGACAGGGCCGAGAGACCCAGTACTTC. The chain links TRBV10-3 to TRBJ2-5; 9 bases line up with TRBD1. Trimming at V came to 4 bases and at J to 4 bases, leaving 10 bases not matched to a gene. The germline gives CDR1 ENHRY, CDR2 SYGVKD. This CDR3 region has 16 residues.

A few counts support this clone. The chain links TRBV27 to TRBJ2-7, with D hard to call. CDR3 length: 12 residues. Germline CDR1 is MNHEY and CDR2 is SMNVEV (reference sequence). V lost 7 bases to trimming and J lost 2 bases, with 9 bases between them. The CDR3 bases are TGTGCCAGCACAAACACCACCTACGAGCAGTACTTC. This encodes CASTNTTYEQYF.

This chain joins TRBV5-1 and TRBJ2-1; 14 bases are a match to TRBD2. Looked up from germline, CDR1 is SGHRS and CDR2 is YFSETQ. With V trimmed by 0 bases and J by 8 bases, 4 bases remained unmatched. The CDR3 has 16 residues. CDR3 in amino acids: CASSLGTSGGWDEQFF. The CDR3, as DNA: TGCGCCAGCAGCTTGGGGACTAGCGGGGGGTGGGATGAGCAGTTCTTC. The full variable domain, completed using reference TRBV5-1 and TRBJ2-1, is KAGVTQTPRYLIKTRGQQVTLSCSPISGHRSVSWYQQTPGQGLQFLFEYFSETQRNKGNFPGRFSGRQFSNSRSEMNVSTLELGDSALYLCASSLGTSGGWDEQFFGPGTRLTVL.

The genes are TRBV7-2 and TRBJ2-2; 8 nucleotides line up with TRBD2. The germline V gene has CDR1 SGHTA and CDR2 FQGNSA. CDR3 length equals 15 residues. The V segment lost 0 bases and the J segment 3 bases; nucleotides outside the gene matches: 0. CDR3 sequence: CASSLASGDTGELFF. The DNA of the CDR3 is TGTGCCAGCAGCTTAGCTAGCGGGGACACCGGGGAGCTGTTTTTT.

This clone has just a few counts. The V call is TRBV11-3, the J call TRBJ2-2, with D possibly matching TRBD2 (6 bases). The length of the CDR3 is 14 residues. Germline V gene lookup returns CDR1 SGHNT and CDR2 YENEEA. V was clipped by 0 bases and J by 10 bases, with 12 bases between them. CDR3 in amino acids: CASSLDMRGKELFF. In nucleotides, the CDR3 is TGTGCCAGCAGCTTAGATATGCGCGGGAAGGAGCTGTTTTTT.

This clone has only a few counts. V is TRBV14 and J is TRBJ1-2, with D hard to call. Per germline, CDR1 SGHDN and CDR2 FVKESK. The CDR3 has 13 residues. Trimming cost V 4 bases and J 8 bases, with 14 bases left between them. The CDR3 protein is CASSLSPGSGYTF. CDR3 in DNA: TGTGCCAGCAGCCTTAGCCCGGGGAGCGGCTACACCTTC.

This chain links TRBV29-1 with TRBJ2-2; a possible D gene is TRBD1 (5 bases). CDR3 length: 14 residues. Between the trimmed V and J ends, which lost 4 bases and 0 bases, there was a span of 9 bases. Germline CDR1 SQVTM, CDR2 ANQGSEA. The CDR3 spells CSVVWGSNTGELFF. The CDR3 DNA follows: TGCAGCGTTGTTTGGGGCTCGAACACCGGGGAGCTGTTTTTT.

A few counts support this clone. Other nucleotide sequences from this sample produce the same CDR3. The V and J genes are TRBV7-9 and TRBJ2-3; the D is unclear. Trimming pared 0 bases from V and 3 bases from J, leaving 7 bases between. Germline V gives CDR1 SEHNR, CDR2 FQNEAQ (reference sequence). The CDR3 covers 14 residues. The CDR3 coding sequence is TGTGCCAGCAGCTTAGCGGCCTCGACAGATACGCAGTATTTT. This translates into CASSLAASTDTQYF.

This clone occurred a few times. The V and J genes are TRBV4-3 and TRBJ1-2, with 9 bases identical to TRBD1. This CDR3 is 13 amino acids long. Germline CDR1 is LGHNA and CDR2 is YSLEER. V lost 3 bases and J lost 10; bases outside the gene matches: 6. The CDR3 nucleotides are TGCGCCAGCAGCCAGGGACAGGGAGACATCTACACCTTC. Amino acid sequence: CASSQGQGDIYTF.

This clone was counted a few times. V and J are TRBV7-9 and TRBJ2-3; 11 nucleotides line up with TRBD1. The CDR3 spans 15 residues. Losses at the gene ends were 7 bases for V and 4 bases for J; bases not matched to a gene: 7. Germline values: CDR1 SEHNR, CDR2 FQNEAQ (reference sequence). In DNA form, the CDR3 reads TGTGCCAGCATAAACCGGGACAGGGGGTCAGATACGCAGTATTTT. The encoded protein is CASINRDRGSDTQYF. The entire variable domain, with the rest obtained from reference TRBV7-9 and TRBJ2-3, is as follows: DTGVSQNPRHKITKRGQNVTFRCDPISEHNRLYWYRQTLGQGPEFLTYFQNEAQLEKSRLLSDRFSAERPKGSFSTLEIQRTEQGDSAMYLCASINRDRGSDTQYFGPGTRLTVL.

A few counts support this clone. This chain uses TRBV28 with TRBJ2-4; D might be TRBD2 (6 bases). V lost 6 bases to trimming and J lost 8 bases, with 14 bases between them. Germline lookup yields CDR1 MDHEN and CDR2 SYDVKM. The CDR3 spans 13 residues. The CDR3 reads CASRAGRLDIQYF. CDR3 DNA: TGTGCCAGCAGGGCAGGGAGGTTAGACATTCAGTACTTC.